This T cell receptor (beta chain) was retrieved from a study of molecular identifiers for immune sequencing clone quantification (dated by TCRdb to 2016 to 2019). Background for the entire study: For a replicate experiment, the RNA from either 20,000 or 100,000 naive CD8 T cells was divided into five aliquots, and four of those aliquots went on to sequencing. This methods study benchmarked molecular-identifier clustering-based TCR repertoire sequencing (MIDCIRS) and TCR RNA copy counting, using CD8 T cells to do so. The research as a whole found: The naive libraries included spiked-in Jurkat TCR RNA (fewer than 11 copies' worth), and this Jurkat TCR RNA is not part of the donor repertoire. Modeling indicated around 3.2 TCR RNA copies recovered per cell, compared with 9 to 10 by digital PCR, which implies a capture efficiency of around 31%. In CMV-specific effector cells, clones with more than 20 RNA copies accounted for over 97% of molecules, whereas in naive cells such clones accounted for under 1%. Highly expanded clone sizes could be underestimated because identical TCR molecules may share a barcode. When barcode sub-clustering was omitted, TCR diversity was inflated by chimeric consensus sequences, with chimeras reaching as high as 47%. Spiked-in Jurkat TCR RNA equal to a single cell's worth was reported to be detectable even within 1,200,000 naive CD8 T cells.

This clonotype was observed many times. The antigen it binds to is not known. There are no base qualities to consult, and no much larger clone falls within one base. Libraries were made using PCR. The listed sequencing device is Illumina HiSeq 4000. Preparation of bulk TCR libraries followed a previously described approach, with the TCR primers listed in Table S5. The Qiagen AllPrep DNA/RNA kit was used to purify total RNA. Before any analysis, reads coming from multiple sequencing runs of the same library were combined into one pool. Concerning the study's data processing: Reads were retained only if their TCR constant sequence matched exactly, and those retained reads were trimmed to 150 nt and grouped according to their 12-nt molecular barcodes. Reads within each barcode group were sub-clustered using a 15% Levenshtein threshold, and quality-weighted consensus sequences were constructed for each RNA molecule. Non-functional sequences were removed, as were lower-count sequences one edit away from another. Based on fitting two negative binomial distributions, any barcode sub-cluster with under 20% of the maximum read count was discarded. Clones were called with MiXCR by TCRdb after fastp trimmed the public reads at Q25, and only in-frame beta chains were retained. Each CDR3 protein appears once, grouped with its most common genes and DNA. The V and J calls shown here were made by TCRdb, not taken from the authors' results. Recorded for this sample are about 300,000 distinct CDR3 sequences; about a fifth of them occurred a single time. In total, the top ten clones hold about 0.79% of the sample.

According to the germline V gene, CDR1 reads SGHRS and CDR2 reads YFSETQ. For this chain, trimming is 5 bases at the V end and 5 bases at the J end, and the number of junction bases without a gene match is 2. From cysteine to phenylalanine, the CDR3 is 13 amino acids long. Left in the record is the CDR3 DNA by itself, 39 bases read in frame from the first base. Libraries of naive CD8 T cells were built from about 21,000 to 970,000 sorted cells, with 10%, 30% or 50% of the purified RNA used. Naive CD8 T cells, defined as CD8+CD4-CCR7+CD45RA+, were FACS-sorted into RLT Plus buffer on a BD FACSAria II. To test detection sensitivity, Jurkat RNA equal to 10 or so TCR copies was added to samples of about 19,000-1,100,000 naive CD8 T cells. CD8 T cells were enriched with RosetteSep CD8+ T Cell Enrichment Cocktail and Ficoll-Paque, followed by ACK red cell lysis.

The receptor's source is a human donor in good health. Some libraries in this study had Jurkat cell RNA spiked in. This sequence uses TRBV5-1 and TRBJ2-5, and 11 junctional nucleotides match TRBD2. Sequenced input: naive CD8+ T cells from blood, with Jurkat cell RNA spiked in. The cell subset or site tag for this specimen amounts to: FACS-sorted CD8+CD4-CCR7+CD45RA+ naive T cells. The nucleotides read TGCGCCAGCAGTTGGACTAGCGGGGAGACCCAGTACTTC. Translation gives CASSWTSGETQYF. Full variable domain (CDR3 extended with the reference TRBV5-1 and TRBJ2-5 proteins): KAGVTQTPRYLIKTRGQQVTLSCSPISGHRSVSWYQQTPGQGLQFLFEYFSETQRNKGNFPGRFSGRQFSNSRSEMNVSTLELGDSALYLCASSWTSGETQYFGPGTRLLVL.